The next 25 T cell receptor beta chains were all read from a single sample in a study of neurological immune-mediated disorders. TCRdb re-called the 5' RACE reads through MiXCR, storing one row per CDR3 protein. The sample yields 49,000 or so distinct CDR3 sequences, around a sixth seen once. The sequenced material came from PBMCs. These receptors were obtained from a man aged 60 to 75 in good health.

This clonotype was recorded many times. This chain links TRBV4-3 with TRBJ2-2, with 10 bases lining up with TRBD1. Looked up from germline, CDR1 is LGHNA and CDR2 is YSLEER. The V and J ends lost 3 bases and 7 bases, in that order; junction bases with no gene match: 5. CDR3 length: 15 amino acids. CDR3 region: CASSQAGTGVGELFF. The CDR3 DNA reads as TGCGCCAGCAGCCAGGCCGGGACAGGGGTCGGGGAGCTGTTTTTT.

This clonotype was seen ten or more times. The chain uses TRBV7-3 and TRBJ2-7, with D perhaps matching TRBD1 (6 bases). V was shortened by 4 bases and J by 0 bases, with 13 bases between the two germline ends. CDR3 size: 15 residues. Germline CDR1 and CDR2: SGHTA and FQGTGA. Here the CDR3 DNA reads TGTGCCAGCAGCTCGGGACATAATAGCTCCTACGAGCAGTACTTC. Translating it yields CASSSGHNSSYEQYF.

This clonotype was picked up many times. The V and J genes are TRBV20-1 and TRBJ1-5, with D possibly matching TRBD1 (5 bases). The germline V gene encodes CDR1 DFQATT and CDR2 SNEGSKA (reference sequence). The germline V and J ends were trimmed by 5 bases and 6 bases, with 11 bases remaining between them. The CDR3 consists of 12 residues. CDR3 sequence reads: CSASSGGQPQHF. For the CDR3, the DNA is TGCAGTGCTTCCAGCGGGGGTCAGCCCCAGCATTTT.

The sample holds many counts of this clonotype. The genes are TRBV6-2 or TRBV6-3 and TRBJ2-2; TRBD2 might be the D (5 bases). Germline CDR1 reads MNHEY; CDR2 reads SVGEGT. Trimming left V 6 bases short and J 0 bases short, with 14 bases between. The CDR3 is 16 residues long. This CDR3 is CASSERGGSNTGELFF. The CDR3, as DNA: TGTGCCAGCAGCGAACGAGGAGGATCGAACACCGGGGAGCTGTTTTTT.

This clonotype was recorded many times. The rearrangement joins TRBV7-9 to TRBJ2-7; D remains unclear. The germline gives CDR1 SEHNR, CDR2 FQNEAQ (reference sequence). The CDR3 contains 11 residues. V lost 4 bases and J lost 6, with 7 bases in between. CDR3 loop: CASSSSFEQYF. The CDR3 DNA sequence: TGTGCCAGCAGCTCCAGTTTCGAGCAGTACTTC.

This clonotype was picked up many times. This chain connects TRBV28 to TRBJ1-5, with 7 bases that match TRBD1. The CDR3 has 14 residues. With 7 bases clipped from V and 6 bases from J, the junction kept 9 bases outside the gene matches. Germline values: CDR1 MDHEN, CDR2 SYDVKM. The CDR3 is CASNLPGGSQPQHF. Written as DNA, the CDR3 is TGTGCCAGCAACCTTCCAGGGGGTTCTCAGCCCCAGCATTTT.

This clonotype was seen many times. The chain carries TRBV9 and TRBJ2-2; the D is unclear. The germline V gene encodes CDR1 SGDLS and CDR2 YYNGEE. V was shortened by 1 base and J by 6 bases, with 10 bases between the two germline ends. The CDR3 covers 14 residues. The CDR3 reads CASSVWAYSGELFF. The CDR3, as DNA: TGTGCCAGCAGCGTATGGGCCTACTCCGGGGAGCTGTTTTTT.

Regarding this clonotype: The junction does not match germline at one end; this may be a read error. V gene TRBV10-3 combines with J gene TRBJ2-5; 11 bases fit TRBD2. CDR3 length equals 17 residues. CDR1 is ENHRY and CDR2 is SYGVKD in the germline V gene. The CDR3 loop is CGISGGTGTSGQETQYF. CDR3 nucleotide sequence: TGTGGCATCAGTGGGGGGACCGGGACTAGCGGACAAGAGACCCAGTACTTC.

This clonotype was found many times. The chain carries TRBV7-2 and TRBJ2-1; D ambiguous. V lost 2 bases and J 5 bases, leaving 10 bases between the germline ends. The CDR3 totals 14 residues. Germline CDR1 is SGHTA and CDR2 is FQGNSA. The CDR3 sequence is CASSLKSADNEQFF. CDR3 coding DNA: TGTGCCAGCAGCTTAAAATCGGCTGACAATGAGCAGTTCTTC.

This clonotype has just a few counts. V and J are TRBV3-1 and TRBJ2-7, with 9 bases matching TRBD1. The CDR3 sequence is 14 residues long. Unmatched junction bases numbered 3, after V lost 4 bases and J lost 2 bases. Germline V lookup: CDR1 LGHDT, CDR2 YNNKEL (reference sequence). The CDR3: CASSPWDRAYEQYF. In nucleotides, the CDR3 is TGTGCCAGCAGCCCCTGGGACAGGGCCTACGAGCAGTACTTC.

This clonotype was recorded many times. This chain connects TRBV12-3 or TRBV12-4 to TRBJ1-2; D is possibly TRBD1 (5 bases). CDR3 length equals 12 residues. Trimming removed 5 bases at V and 5 bases at J, with 9 bases between. The CDR3 sequence: CASSPGVYGYTF. CDR3 DNA sequence: TGTGCCAGCAGTCCGGGGGTGTATGGCTACACCTTC.

This clonotype was detected a few times. This sequence joins TRBV3-1 and TRBJ1-1, with unresolved D. V was cut by 0 bases and J by 2 bases, with 13 bases left in between. This CDR3 spans 16 amino acids. Germline assignment: CDR1 LGHDT and CDR2 YNNKEL (reference sequence). The CDR3 is CASSQDSEAPNTEAFF. The CDR3 DNA is TGTGCCAGCAGCCAAGATTCGGAGGCTCCAAACACTGAAGCTTTCTTT.

This clonotype was counted between two and nine times. V is TRBV19 and J is TRBJ1-1; D unclear. Trimming pared 2 bases from V and 0 bases from J, leaving 7 bases between. The V gene's germline CDR1 is LNHDA and CDR2 SQIVND (reference sequence). The CDR3 is 14 amino acids. The CDR3 sequence is CASSIRRVNTEAFF. In nucleotides, the CDR3 is TGTGCCAGTAGTATAAGAAGGGTGAACACTGAAGCTTTCTTT. The complete variable domain, with remaining parts taken from reference TRBV19 and TRBJ1-1, reads DGGITQSPKYLFRKEGQNVTLSCEQNLNHDAMYWYRQDPGQGLRLIYYSQIVNDFQKGDIAEGYSVSREKKESFPLTVTSAQKNPTAFYLCASSIRRVNTEAFFGQGTRLTVV.

This clonotype was counted ten times or more. The rearrangement joins TRBV5-1 to TRBJ2-2; D not resolved. CDR3 size: 16 residues. V dropped 1 base and J dropped 4 bases, with 14 bases sitting between them. CDR1 is SGHRS, CDR2 YFSETQ, per germline. CDR3 sequence: CASSLSPRASTGELFF. CDR3 bases: TGCGCCAGCAGCTTGTCCCCCCGCGCGAGCACCGGGGAGCTGTTTTTT.

This clonotype was counted at least ten times. This chain uses TRBV5-1 with TRBJ2-3, with D unclear. Germline CDR1 and CDR2: SGHRS and YFSETQ. The CDR3 length is 14 residues. Deletions cut 4 bases from V and 4 bases from J, with 13 bases between. In nucleotides, the CDR3 is TGCGCCAGCAGCCCATTGCCCACTTCAGATACGCAGTATTTT. Translation gives CASSPLPTSDTQYF.

This clonotype has at least ten counts. The rearrangement uses TRBV5-1 and TRBJ2-5; the match to TRBD2 covers 8 bases. CDR1 and CDR2 (germline): SGHRS, YFSETQ. The CDR3 length is 14 residues. V was clipped by 4 bases and J by 5 bases; unmatched bases: 7. The CDR3 sequence is CASSGNSGTETQYF. The CDR3 DNA follows: TGCGCCAGCAGCGGCAATAGCGGGACGGAGACCCAGTACTTC.

The V and J genes are TRBV12-3 or TRBV12-4 and TRBJ1-1; weak D call: TRBD1 (6 bases). The CDR3 runs 13 residues. Trimming pared 6 bases from V and 1 base from J, leaving 9 bases between. The CDR3 nucleotides are TGTGCCAGCAGAAGGGGGGGGAACACTGAAGCTTTCTTT. Translating it yields CASRRGGNTEAFF.

The rearrangement uses TRBV2 and TRBJ1-2, with D hard to call. V shed 7 bases and J shed 6 bases, with 9 bases lying between them. This CDR3 is 11 amino acids long. CDR1 and CDR2 (germline): SNHLY, FYNNEI. The CDR3 sequence is CASIYSDGYTF. The CDR3 nucleotides read TGTGCCAGCATCTACAGCGATGGCTACACCTTC.

Ten or more counts support this clonotype. CDR3 nucleotide sequence: TGTGCCAGCAGTTCGCGGACAGGAGGAAACACCATATATTTT. Protein: CASSSRTGGNTIYF. The chain links TRBV7-2 to TRBJ1-3, with 7 nucleotides matching TRBD1. Per the germline V gene, CDR1 is SGHTA and CDR2 is FQGNSA. The length of the CDR3 is 14 residues. J was trimmed by 4 bases and V by 6 bases; bases with no gene match: 6.

This clonotype was picked up many times. The J gene is TRBJ2-7, the V gene TRBV11-2; D remains unclear. This CDR3 spans 13 amino acids. The germline gives CDR1 SGHAT, CDR2 FQNNGV. With 1 base removed from V and 3 bases from J, the gap between germline ends came to 7 bases. CDR3 sequence: CASSLAAHYEQYF. The CDR3 DNA sequence: TGTGCCAGCAGCTTAGCGGCTCACTACGAGCAGTACTTC.

This clonotype occurred many times. This CDR3 reads CASSPWGPVGAQASEQYF. CDR3 DNA sequence: TGTGCCAGCTCACCATGGGGACCCGTGGGGGCGCAAGCTTCCGAGCAGTACTTC. This rearrangement joins TRBV18 to TRBJ2-7; tentative D call: TRBD1 (6 bases). V shed 2 bases and J shed 6 bases, with 26 bases lying between them. There are 18 residues in the CDR3. From germline, CDR1 is KGHSH and CDR2 LQKENI.

Notes on this clonotype: Relative to the germline gene, one junction end is altered; a read error may explain this. The genes are TRBV7-2 and TRBJ2-7; D remains unclear. Germline CDR1 SGHTA, CDR2 FQGNSA. The CDR3 loop spans 14 amino acids. The CDR3 DNA sequence: TGTGCCAGCAGCTTAGGCGGCGGCTCCTACGAGCAGCACTTC. Translation gives CASSLGGGSYEQHF.

The rearrangement links TRBV5-1 to TRBJ2-6; D call uncertain. Trimming cost V 0 bases and J 1 base, with 5 bases left between them. This CDR3 is built from 15 residues. Germline V gene sequence: CDR1 SGHRS, CDR2 YFSETQ. The CDR3 region is CASSLAASGANVLTF. CDR3 coding DNA: TGCGCCAGCAGCTTGGCCGCGTCTGGGGCCAACGTCCTGACTTTC.

This clonotype was counted many times. The chain has TRBV6-1 and TRBJ1-2, with 7 bases that match TRBD1. Germline CDR1 MNHNS, CDR2 SASEGT. The V gene end was trimmed by 6 bases and the J gene end by 4 bases; junction bases not matched to a gene: 11. The CDR3 consists of 15 residues. The CDR3 loop reads CASRAAGTVAYGYTF. For the CDR3, the DNA is TGTGCCAGCAGGGCTGCCGGGACAGTAGCCTATGGCTACACCTTC.

There are many counts of this clonotype. V is TRBV20-1 and J is TRBJ2-2; either TRBD1 or TRBD2 may fit D (5 bases each). The CDR3 consists of 12 residues. Trimming pared 4 bases from V and 6 bases from J, leaving 9 bases between. CDR1 and CDR2 from the germline V gene are DFQATT and SNEGSKA (reference sequence). CDR3 nucleotide sequence: TGCAGTGCTACGAGGGGTTCCGGGGAGCTGTTTTTT. Translating it yields CSATRGSGELFF.